A single T cell receptor (beta chain) is shown here with its context. Its cognate antigen is unknown. Per the germline V gene, CDR1 is DFQATT and CDR2 is SNEGSKA (reference sequence). CDR3 length equals 16 residues. V lost 6 bases and J 1 base, leaving 19 bases between the germline ends. The data stem from a study of vaccination and CD4 T cells after COVID-19. The treatment was: approximately 9-day PBMC culture with coronavirus spike peptide pools or control peptides (ViraFEST assay). An Oncomine TCR Beta short-read assay was used to sequence the DNA from cultured CD4+ T cells. TCRdb reprocessed the PCR reads via MiXCR and lists one record per CDR3 protein. The top ten clones hold approximately 7% of a sample with 7,000 to 9,000 distinct CDR3 sequences, 55% to 60% of them seen once.

The V and J genes are TRBV20-1 and TRBJ1-5; TRBD1 is a possible D gene (6 bases). This sequence originates from a human donor who had recovered from COVID-19. Sample: CD4+ T cells from blood, cultured in vitro. The CDR3 DNA sequence: TGCAGTGCGAGGGGACTCGGGGGGCTAAGCAATCAGCCCCAGCATTTT. It codes for CSARGLGGLSNQPQHF.